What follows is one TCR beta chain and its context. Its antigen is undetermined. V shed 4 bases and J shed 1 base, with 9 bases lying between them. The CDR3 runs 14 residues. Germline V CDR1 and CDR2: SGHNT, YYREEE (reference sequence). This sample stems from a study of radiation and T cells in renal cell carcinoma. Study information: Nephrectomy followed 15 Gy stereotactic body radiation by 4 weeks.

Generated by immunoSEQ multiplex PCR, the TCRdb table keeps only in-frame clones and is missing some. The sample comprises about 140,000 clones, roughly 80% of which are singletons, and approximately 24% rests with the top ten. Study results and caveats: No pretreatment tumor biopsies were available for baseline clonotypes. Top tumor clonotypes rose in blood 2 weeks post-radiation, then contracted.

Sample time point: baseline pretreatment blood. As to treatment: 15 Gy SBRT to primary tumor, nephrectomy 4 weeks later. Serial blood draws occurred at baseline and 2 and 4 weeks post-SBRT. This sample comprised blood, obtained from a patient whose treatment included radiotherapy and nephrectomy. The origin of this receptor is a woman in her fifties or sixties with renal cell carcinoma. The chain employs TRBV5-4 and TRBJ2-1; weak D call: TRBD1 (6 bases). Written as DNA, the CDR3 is TGTGCCAGCAGCCCGGACAGTTCCTACAATGAGCAGTTCTTC. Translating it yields CASSPDSSYNEQFF.